This entry concerns a single T cell receptor beta chain. The record originates from a study of OX40 agonist ivuxolimab in advanced cancers. Study summary: Mean age approximately 59 years, range about 23 to 80; about 81% male.

There are 15 residues in the CDR3. The V and J ends lost 4 bases and 4 bases, in that order; junction bases with no gene match: 9. The germline gives CDR1 SGHTA, CDR2 FQGNSA. This table comes from immunoSEQ multiplex PCR, and its TCRdb copy is limited to in-frame clones, with some not included. The sample shows 90,000 to 100,000 clones, 88% of them seen only once. V usage is TRBV7-2 and J usage is TRBJ1-2, with 7 bases aligning to TRBD1. The TCR was taken from an adult with an advanced solid tumor such as melanoma, head and neck, liver or kidney cancer. Here the sequenced sample was CD4+ or CD8+ T cells sorted from blood, taken in a trial of the OX40 agonist ivuxolimab. This CDR3 is CASSSDRVVGYGYTF. The CDR3 region has the DNA TGTGCCAGCAGCTCAGACAGGGTAGTAGGCTATGGCTACACCTTC.